Each of the 26 T cell receptor beta chains below was sequenced from the same sample in a study of T cell responses to AZD1222 COVID-19 vaccine. Profiled with immunoSEQ multiplex PCR; TCRdb holds only in-frame clones, not every one. The sample holds 130,000 or so clones, just over 85% seen once. The sample here was peripheral blood, taken on day 0 of AZD1222 vaccination. The receptors stem from an adult in good health.

The J gene is TRBJ2-5, the V gene TRBV29-1; TRBD1 agrees at 9 bases. The CDR3 spans 13 residues. The germline gives CDR1 SQVTM, CDR2 ANQGSEA. After removal of 3 bases from V and 3 bases from J, the junction contained 2 bases not matched to a gene. CDR3 loop: CSVDGTGKETQYF. The CDR3 DNA sequence: TGCAGCGTTGACGGGACAGGGAAAGAGACCCAGTACTTC.

This sequence joins TRBV6-5 and TRBJ2-1; the D gene could be TRBD1 or TRBD2 (5 bases each). V was pared by 4 bases and J by 4 bases, with 14 bases between. Germline values: CDR1 MNHEY, CDR2 SVGAGI. This CDR3 spans 15 amino acids. CDR3 amino acids: CASSLGARVYNEQFF. In DNA, the CDR3 is TGTGCCAGCAGTTTAGGGGCGCGGGTTTACAATGAGCAGTTCTTC.

The V and J genes are TRBV11-2 and TRBJ1-1, with TRBD1 as a possible D gene (6 bases). V shed 3 bases and J shed 2 bases, with 13 bases lying between them. The CDR3 totals 15 residues. Germline assignment: CDR1 SGHAT and CDR2 FQNNGV. In nucleotides, the CDR3 is TGTGCCAGCAGCTTGGGCGGACAGCACAACACTGAAGCTTTCTTT. Translating it yields CASSLGGQHNTEAFF.

The V call is TRBV5-8, the J call TRBJ2-1; D unclear. The CDR3 runs 12 residues. In germline, CDR1 is SGHTS, CDR2 YDEGEE. Trimming removed 1 base at V and 9 bases at J, with 8 bases between. The CDR3 coding sequence is TGTGCCAGCAGCTTGAGTCTTTTTGAGCAGTTCTTC. Its translation: CASSLSLFEQFF.

The chain links TRBV9 to TRBJ1-2; a possible D gene is TRBD1 (5 bases). The CDR3 spans 14 residues. Trimming took off 3 bases at V and 8 bases at J, with 17 bases between the two ends. CDR1 SGDLS and CDR2 YYNGEE come from the germline V gene. CDR3 region: CASSAPGGGYGYTF. CDR3 coding DNA: TGTGCCAGCAGCGCCCCCGGGGGAGGGTACGGCTACACCTTC.

The chain couples TRBV6-5 to TRBJ1-2; D gene unclear. The CDR3 has 12 amino acids. Germline V gene sequence: CDR1 MNHEY, CDR2 SVGAGI. Trimming removed 8 bases from V and 8 bases from J, with 15 bases in between. CDR3 sequence (DNA): TGTGCCAGCCCTTCCCGGGCGCAAGGCTACACCTTC. It specifies CASPSRAQGYTF.

The sample holds a few counts of this clone. As DNA, the CDR3 is TGTGCCAGCAGACCCGGGACTATCGATAATTACGAGCAGTACTTC. This sequence encodes CASRPGTIDNYEQYF. This chain connects TRBV6-5 to TRBJ2-7, with 7 bases lining up with TRBD2. Germline CDR1 and CDR2: MNHEY and SVGAGI. The CDR3 contains 15 residues. The J segment lost 4 bases and the V segment lost 6 bases, leaving 12 bases of the junction unmatched.

This chain joins TRBV7-9 and TRBJ2-7; D may be TRBD1 or TRBD2 (6 bases each). Germline CDR1 reads SEHNR; CDR2 reads FQNEAQ (reference sequence). The CDR3 extends over 15 amino acids. Between the trimmed V and J ends, which lost 4 bases and 3 bases, there was a span of 16 bases. The CDR3 loop is CASSSPGALIYEQYF. The CDR3, as DNA: TGTGCCAGCAGCTCCCCGGGGGCGCTTATCTACGAGCAGTACTTC.

This chain joins TRBV29-1 and TRBJ1-2; 10 bases match TRBD1. The germline V gene has CDR1 SQVTM and CDR2 ANQGSEA. This CDR3 has 12 amino acids. Trimming removed 6 bases from V and 8 bases from J; junction bases left unmatched: 6. This CDR3 is CSVVTGGWGYTF. The CDR3 region has the DNA TGCAGCGTCGTGACAGGGGGCTGGGGCTACACCTTC.

The J gene is TRBJ1-3, the V gene TRBV3-1 (or the pseudogene TRBV3-2); D is ambiguous. V lost 1 base, J lost 5 bases, and 12 bases lay in between. Germline CDR1 LGHDT, CDR2 YNNKEL (reference sequence). The CDR3 runs to 15 residues. DNA of the CDR3: TGTGCCAGCAGCCAAGGCCGTTTAAGCCGAAACACCATATATTTT. It yields the protein CASSQGRLSRNTIYF.

The chain links TRBV12-3 or TRBV12-4 to TRBJ2-7, with D perhaps matching TRBD1 (5 bases). The CDR3 length is 12 residues. Trimming removed 5 bases from V and 0 bases from J, with 5 bases in between. The CDR3 reads CASSGASYEQYF. DNA of the CDR3: TGTGCCAGCAGTGGGGCCTCCTACGAGCAGTACTTC.

The genes are TRBV18 and TRBJ1-5, with D possibly being TRBD1 (5 bases). The CDR3 covers 13 residues. Germline V lookup: CDR1 KGHSH, CDR2 LQKENI. The germline V and J ends were trimmed by 5 bases and 9 bases, with 14 bases remaining between them. The CDR3 here is CASSDSGGRPQHF. CDR3 nucleotides: TGTGCCAGCTCAGACTCCGGGGGGAGGCCCCAGCATTTT.

The rearrangement joins TRBV11-2 to TRBJ2-3, with D uncertain. V lost 1 base and J lost 1, with 6 bases in between. CDR1 and CDR2 (germline): SGHAT, FQNNGV. The CDR3 covers 14 residues. The CDR3 sequence: CASSLGFRTDTQYF. CDR3 in DNA: TGTGCCAGCAGCTTAGGGTTTCGCACAGATACGCAGTATTTT.

This clone has only one observation. This sample includes further DNA sequences coding for the same CDR3. The rearrangement links TRBV4-3 to TRBJ1-6; 7 nucleotides line up with TRBD1. Germline lookup yields CDR1 LGHNA and CDR2 YSLEER. J was trimmed by 5 bases and V by 4 bases; bases with no gene match: 11. This CDR3 is 17 amino acids long. The CDR3 DNA follows: TGCGCCAGCAGCCCACGAACAGGGGATGGGGATAATTCACCCCTCCACTTT. Its translation: CASSPRTGDGDNSPLHF.

V usage is TRBV18 and J usage is TRBJ1-1; no clear D gene. The CDR3 loop spans 13 amino acids. V shed 0 bases and J shed 7 bases, with 9 bases lying between them. CDR1 and CDR2 from the germline V gene are KGHSH and LQKENI. The CDR3 DNA sequence: TGTGCCAGCTCACCACCGGGAGGGTTTGAAGCTTTCTTT. Encoded protein: CASSPPGGFEAFF.

The gene calls are TRBV5-4 and TRBJ1-6; no clear D gene. Per germline, CDR1 SGHNT and CDR2 YYREEE (reference sequence). The CDR3 extends over 15 amino acids. V lost 9 bases, J lost 9 bases, and 22 bases lay in between. The CDR3 nucleotides read TGTGCCACCCCCGAACCAGACGGATCGTGTTCACCCCTCCACTTT. Its protein is CATPEPDGSCSPLHF.

The chain has TRBV27 and TRBJ2-6; D may correspond to TRBD1 or TRBD2 (5 bases each). The germline CDR1 and CDR2 sequences are MNHEY and SMNVEV (reference sequence). CDR3 size: 14 residues. The ends were cut back, 3 bases at V and 3 bases at J, with 6 bases in the middle. The CDR3 is CASSLGVGANVLTF. The CDR3 DNA is TGTGCCAGCAGTTTGGGGGTTGGGGCCAACGTCCTGACTTTC.

This chain joins TRBV10-1 and TRBJ2-7; D is ambiguous. V lost 9 bases to trimming and J lost 5 bases, with 14 bases between them. This CDR3 region has 12 residues. CDR1 and CDR2 (germline): WNHNN, SYGVQD (reference sequence). This CDR3 is CARYHRAHEQYF. CDR3 nucleotides: TGCGCCAGATACCATAGGGCCCACGAGCAGTACTTC.

The genes are TRBV15 and TRBJ2-7, with TRBD1 as a possible D gene (5 bases). Trimming took 0 bases from V and 6 from J, leaving 18 bases between them. The CDR3 spans 16 residues. The germline CDR1 and CDR2 sequences are LNHNV and YYDKDF (reference sequence). The CDR3 reads CATSRDDSLPLLEQYF. CDR3 sequence (DNA): TGTGCCACCAGCAGAGACGACAGTCTACCTCTACTCGAGCAGTACTTC.

This clone has just one count. The rearrangement links TRBV6-2 or TRBV6-3 to TRBJ2-3; 15 positions match TRBD2. The CDR3 contains 20 residues. Trimming took 0 bases from V and 2 from J; bases not matched to a gene: 9. In germline, CDR1 is MNHEY, CDR2 SVGEGT. CDR3 loop: CASSYSPGTSGGIHTDTQYF. The DNA for the CDR3 is TGTGCCAGCAGTTACTCTCCCGGGACTAGCGGGGGGATCCACACAGATACGCAGTATTTT.

This clone occurred once. The V gene is TRBV7-2, the J gene TRBJ2-5; 7 bases are shared with TRBD2. Germline CDR1 reads SGHTA; CDR2 reads FQGNSA. V was clipped by 2 bases and J by 4 bases; unmatched bases: 10. The CDR3 totals 16 residues. CDR3 amino acids: CASSLLVSGVGETQYF. The CDR3 region has the DNA TGTGCCAGCAGCTTACTGGTGAGCGGGGTCGGAGAGACCCAGTACTTC.

The V and J genes are TRBV5-5 and TRBJ1-2; D is perhaps TRBD1 (6 bases). From germline, CDR1 is SGHKS and CDR2 YYEKEE (reference sequence). CDR3 size: 13 residues. The V and J ends lost 7 bases and 2 bases respectively, with 12 bases between them. DNA of the CDR3: TGTGCCAGCGGTACAACAGGGAACTATGGCTACACCTTC. This sequence encodes CASGTTGNYGYTF. Filled out from reference TRBV5-5 and TRBJ1-2, the complete variable domain reads DAGVTQSPTHLIKTRGQQVTLRCSPISGHKSVSWYQQVLGQGPQFIFQYYEKEERGRGNFPDRFSARQFPNYSSELNVNALLLGDSALYLCASGTTGNYGYTFGSGTRLTVV.

CDR3: CASSLTPGPDRDTEAFF. CDR3 DNA: TGCGCCAGCAGTCTGACCCCGGGACCCGACAGGGACACTGAAGCTTTCTTT. V gene TRBV23-1 combines with J gene TRBJ1-1; 7 bases agree with TRBD1. TRBV23-1 is treated as an ORF (open reading frame) with a function not yet certain. Germline trimming cut 4 bases from V and 3 bases from J; bases unmatched to any gene: 14. This CDR3 is 17 amino acids long.

The chain joins TRBV7-9 to TRBJ2-5; possible D gene TRBD2, 6 bases. The CDR3 is 14 amino acids. V lost 4 bases to trimming and J lost 3 bases, with 12 bases between them. CDR1 and CDR2 (germline): SEHNR, FQNEAQ (reference sequence). The CDR3 spells CASSSRLEEETQYF. The DNA for the CDR3 is TGTGCCAGCAGCTCAAGACTAGAGGAAGAGACCCAGTACTTC.

In this sample, this clone turned up a few times. The chain recombines TRBV12-3 or TRBV12-4 with TRBJ1-5, with D perhaps matching TRBD1 (5 bases). The CDR3 is 12 amino acids. Trimming took off 4 bases at V and 6 bases at J, with 7 bases between the two ends. Here the CDR3 reads CASSSGSQPQHF. The CDR3 nucleotides are TGTGCCAGCAGTTCAGGGTCTCAGCCCCAGCATTTT.

The chain carries TRBV6-2 or TRBV6-3 and TRBJ2-1; D might be TRBD1 or TRBD2, each matching 6 bases. The V gene lost 7 bases and the J gene lost 10 bases, with 20 bases spanning the gap. The CDR3 totals 14 residues. The germline V gene has CDR1 MNHEY and CDR2 SVGEGT. This CDR3 reads CASTPGARLNEQFF. The CDR3 DNA is TGTGCCAGCACCCCGGGGGCGCGATTGAACGAGCAGTTCTTC.